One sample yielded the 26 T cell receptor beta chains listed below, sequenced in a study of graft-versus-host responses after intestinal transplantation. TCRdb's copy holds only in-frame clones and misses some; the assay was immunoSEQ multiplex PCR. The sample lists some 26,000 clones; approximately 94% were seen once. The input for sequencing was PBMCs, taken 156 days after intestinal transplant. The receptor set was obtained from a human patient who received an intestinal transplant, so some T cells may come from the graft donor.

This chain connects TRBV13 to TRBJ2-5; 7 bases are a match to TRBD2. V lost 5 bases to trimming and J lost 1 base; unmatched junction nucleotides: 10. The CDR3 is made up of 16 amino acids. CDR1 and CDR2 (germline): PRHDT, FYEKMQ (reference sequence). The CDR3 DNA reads TGTGCCAGCAGCCCACACCTCTCTAGCGGCCAAGAGACCCAGTACTTC. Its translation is CASSPHLSSGQETQYF.

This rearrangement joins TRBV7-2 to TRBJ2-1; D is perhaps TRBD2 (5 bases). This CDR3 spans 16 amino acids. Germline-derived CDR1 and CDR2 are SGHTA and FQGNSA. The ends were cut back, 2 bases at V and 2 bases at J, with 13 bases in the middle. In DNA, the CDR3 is TGTGCCAGCAGCTTATGGCGCGGGCCCCCCTACAATGAGCAGTTCTTC. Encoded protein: CASSLWRGPPYNEQFF. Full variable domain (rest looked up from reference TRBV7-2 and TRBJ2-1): GAGVSQSPSNKVTEKGKDVELRCDPISGHTALYWYRQSLGQGLEFLIYFQGNSAPDKSGLPSDRFSAERTGGSVSTLTIQRTQQEDSAVYLCASSLWRGPPYNEQFFGPGTRLTVL.

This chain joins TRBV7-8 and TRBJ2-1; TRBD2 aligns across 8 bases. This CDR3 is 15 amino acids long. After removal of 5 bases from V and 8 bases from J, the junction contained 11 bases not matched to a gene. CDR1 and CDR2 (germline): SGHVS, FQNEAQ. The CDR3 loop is CASSPGTRFVDEQFF. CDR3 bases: TGTGCCAGCAGCCCCGGGACTAGGTTCGTCGATGAGCAGTTCTTC. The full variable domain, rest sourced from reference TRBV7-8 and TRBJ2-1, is GAGVSQSPRYKVAKRGQDVALRCDPISGHVSLFWYQQALGQGPEFLTYFQNEAQLDKSGLPSDRFFAERPEGSVSTLKIQRTQQEDSAVYLCASSPGTRFVDEQFFGPGTRLTVL.

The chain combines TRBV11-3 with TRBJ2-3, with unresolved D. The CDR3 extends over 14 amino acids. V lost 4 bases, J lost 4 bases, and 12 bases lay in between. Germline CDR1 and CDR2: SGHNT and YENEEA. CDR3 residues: CASSSGSLADTQYF. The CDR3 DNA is TGTGCCAGCAGCTCCGGATCGCTGGCAGATACGCAGTATTTT.

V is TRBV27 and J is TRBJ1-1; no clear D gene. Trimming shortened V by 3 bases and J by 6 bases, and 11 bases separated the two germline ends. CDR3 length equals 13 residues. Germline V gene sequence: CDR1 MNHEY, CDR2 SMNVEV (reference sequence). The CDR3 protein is CASSFPGLSEAFF. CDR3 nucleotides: TGTGCCAGCAGTTTCCCAGGTCTCTCTGAAGCTTTCTTT.

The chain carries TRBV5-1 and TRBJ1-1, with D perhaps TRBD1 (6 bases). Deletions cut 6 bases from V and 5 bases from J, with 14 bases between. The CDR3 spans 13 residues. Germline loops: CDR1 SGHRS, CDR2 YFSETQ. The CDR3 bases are TGCGCCAGCACCACAGGGCTGAGGACTGAAGCTTTCTTT. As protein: CASTTGLRTEAFF.

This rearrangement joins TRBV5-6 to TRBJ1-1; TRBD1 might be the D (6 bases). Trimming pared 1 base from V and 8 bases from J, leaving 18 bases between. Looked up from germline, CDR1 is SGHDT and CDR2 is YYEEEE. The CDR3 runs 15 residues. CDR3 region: CASSLPQGWPPEAFF. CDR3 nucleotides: TGTGCCAGCAGCTTGCCCCAGGGGTGGCCGCCCGAAGCTTTCTTT.

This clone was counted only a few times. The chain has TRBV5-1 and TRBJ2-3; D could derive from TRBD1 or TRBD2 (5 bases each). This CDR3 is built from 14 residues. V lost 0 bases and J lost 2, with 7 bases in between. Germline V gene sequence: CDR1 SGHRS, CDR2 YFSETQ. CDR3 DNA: TGCGCCAGCAGCTTGGGGGGACCCACAGATACGCAGTATTTT. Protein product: CASSLGGPTDTQYF.

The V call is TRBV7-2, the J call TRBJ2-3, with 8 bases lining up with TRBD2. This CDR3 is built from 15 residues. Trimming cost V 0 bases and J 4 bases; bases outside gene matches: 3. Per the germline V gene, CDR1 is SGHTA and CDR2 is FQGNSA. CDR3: CASSLARGGADTQYF. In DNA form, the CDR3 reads TGTGCCAGCAGCTTAGCACGGGGGGGCGCAGATACGCAGTATTTT.

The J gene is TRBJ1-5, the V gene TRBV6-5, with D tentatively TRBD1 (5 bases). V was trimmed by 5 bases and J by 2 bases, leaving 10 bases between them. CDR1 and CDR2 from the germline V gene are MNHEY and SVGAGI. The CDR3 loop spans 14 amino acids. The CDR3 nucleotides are TGTGCCAGCAGTCTAGGGGCGGGCAATCAGCCCCAGCATTTT. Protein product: CASSLGAGNQPQHF.

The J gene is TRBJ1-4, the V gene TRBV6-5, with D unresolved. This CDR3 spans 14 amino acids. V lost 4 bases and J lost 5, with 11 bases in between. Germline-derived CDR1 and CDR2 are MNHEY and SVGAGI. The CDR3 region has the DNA TGTGCCAGCAGTTCCTCCGGGCCCAATGAAAAACTGTTTTTT. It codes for CASSSSGPNEKLFF.

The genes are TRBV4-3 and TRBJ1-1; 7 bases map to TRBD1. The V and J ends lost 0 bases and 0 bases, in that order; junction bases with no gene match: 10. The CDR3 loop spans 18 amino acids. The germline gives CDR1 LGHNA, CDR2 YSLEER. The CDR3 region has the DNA TGCGCCAGCAGCCAAGATTGGACAGGAGGAGTGGTGAACACTGAAGCTTTCTTT. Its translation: CASSQDWTGGVVNTEAFF.

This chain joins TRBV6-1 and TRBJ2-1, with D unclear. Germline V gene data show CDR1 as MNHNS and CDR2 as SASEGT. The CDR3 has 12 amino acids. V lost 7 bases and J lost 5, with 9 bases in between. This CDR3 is CASTLADNEQFF. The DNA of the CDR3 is TGTGCCAGCACCCTCGCAGACAATGAGCAGTTCTTC.

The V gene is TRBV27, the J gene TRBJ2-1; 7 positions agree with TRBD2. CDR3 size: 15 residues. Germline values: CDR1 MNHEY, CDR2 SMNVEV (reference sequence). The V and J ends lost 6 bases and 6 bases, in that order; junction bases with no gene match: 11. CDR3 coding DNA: TGTGCCAGCAGCCCAGCGGGACCTGCCCCCAATGAGCAGTTCTTC. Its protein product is CASSPAGPAPNEQFF.

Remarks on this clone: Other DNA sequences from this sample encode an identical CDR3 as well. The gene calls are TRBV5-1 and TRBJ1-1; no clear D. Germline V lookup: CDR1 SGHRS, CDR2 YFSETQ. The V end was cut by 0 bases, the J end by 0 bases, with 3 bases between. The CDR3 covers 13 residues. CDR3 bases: TGCGCCAGCAGCTTGGGACTGAACACTGAAGCTTTCTTT. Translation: CASSLGLNTEAFF.

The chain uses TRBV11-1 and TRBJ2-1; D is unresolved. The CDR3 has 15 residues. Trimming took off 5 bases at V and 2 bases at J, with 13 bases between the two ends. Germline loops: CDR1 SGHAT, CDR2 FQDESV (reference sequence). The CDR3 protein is CASSVGRAAYNEQFF. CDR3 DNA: TGTGCCAGCAGCGTAGGACGGGCTGCCTACAATGAGCAGTTCTTC.

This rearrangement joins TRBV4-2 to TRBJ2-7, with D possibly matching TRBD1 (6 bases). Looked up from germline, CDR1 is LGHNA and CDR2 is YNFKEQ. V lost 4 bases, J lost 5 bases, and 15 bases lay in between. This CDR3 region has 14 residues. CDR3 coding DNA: TGTGCCAGCAGCCTTAAGAGGGGGTCCCACGAGCAGTACTTC. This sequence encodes CASSLKRGSHEQYF.

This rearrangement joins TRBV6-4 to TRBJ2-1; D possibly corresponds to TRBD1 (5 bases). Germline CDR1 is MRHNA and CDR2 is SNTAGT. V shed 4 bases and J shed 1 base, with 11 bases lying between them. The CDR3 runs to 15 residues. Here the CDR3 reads CASSVGAGSYNEQFF. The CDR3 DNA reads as TGTGCCAGCAGTGTTGGGGCAGGGTCCTACAATGAGCAGTTCTTC.

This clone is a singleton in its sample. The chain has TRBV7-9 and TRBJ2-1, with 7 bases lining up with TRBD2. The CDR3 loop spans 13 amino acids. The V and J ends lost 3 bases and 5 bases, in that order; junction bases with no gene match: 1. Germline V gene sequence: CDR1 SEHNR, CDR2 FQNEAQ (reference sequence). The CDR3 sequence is CASSLAGDNEQFF. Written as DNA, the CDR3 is TGTGCCAGCAGCTTGGCGGGGGACAATGAGCAGTTCTTC.

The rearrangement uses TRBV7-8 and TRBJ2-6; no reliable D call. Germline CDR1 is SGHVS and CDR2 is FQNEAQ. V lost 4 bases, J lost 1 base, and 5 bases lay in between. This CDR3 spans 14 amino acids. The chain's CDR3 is CASSSSSGANVLTF. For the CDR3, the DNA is TGTGCCAGCAGCTCATCTTCTGGGGCCAACGTCCTGACTTTC.

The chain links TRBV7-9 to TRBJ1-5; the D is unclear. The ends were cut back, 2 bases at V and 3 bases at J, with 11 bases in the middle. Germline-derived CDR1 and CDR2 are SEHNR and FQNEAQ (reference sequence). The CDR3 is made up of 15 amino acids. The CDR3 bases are TGTGCCAGCAGCTTATCTCCACAGTTCAATCAGCCCCAGCATTTT. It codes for CASSLSPQFNQPQHF.

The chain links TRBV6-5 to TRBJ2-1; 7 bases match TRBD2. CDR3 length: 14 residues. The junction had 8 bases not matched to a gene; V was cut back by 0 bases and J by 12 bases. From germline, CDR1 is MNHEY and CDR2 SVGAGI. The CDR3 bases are TGTGCCAGCAGTTACTCGAGGGAGGGGTATCGGCAGTTCTTC. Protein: CASSYSREGYRQFF.

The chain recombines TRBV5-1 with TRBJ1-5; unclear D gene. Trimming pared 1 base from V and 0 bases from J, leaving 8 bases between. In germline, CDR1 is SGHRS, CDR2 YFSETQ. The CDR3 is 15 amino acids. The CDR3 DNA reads TGCGCCAGCAGCTTGTATGGTGATAGCAATCAGCCCCAGCATTTT. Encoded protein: CASSLYGDSNQPQHF.

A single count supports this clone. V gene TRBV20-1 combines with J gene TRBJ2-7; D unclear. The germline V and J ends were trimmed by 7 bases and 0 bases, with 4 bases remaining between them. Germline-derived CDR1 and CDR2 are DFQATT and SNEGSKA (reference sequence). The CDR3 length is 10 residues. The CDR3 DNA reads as TGCAGTGTACGCTCCTACGAGCAGTACTTC. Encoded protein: CSVRSYEQYF.

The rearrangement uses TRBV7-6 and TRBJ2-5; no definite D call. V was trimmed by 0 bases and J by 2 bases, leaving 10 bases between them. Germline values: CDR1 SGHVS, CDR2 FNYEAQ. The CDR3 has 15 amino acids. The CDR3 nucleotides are TGTGCCAGCAGCTTAGCAGGGTACGGACAAGAGACCCAGTACTTC. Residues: CASSLAGYGQETQYF. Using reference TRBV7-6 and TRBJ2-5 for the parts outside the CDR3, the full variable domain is GAGVSQSPRYKVTKRGQDVALRCDPISGHVSLYWYRQALGQGPEFLTYFNYEAQQDKSGLPNDRFSAERPEGSISTLTIQRTEQRDSAMYRCASSLAGYGQETQYFGPGTRLLVL.

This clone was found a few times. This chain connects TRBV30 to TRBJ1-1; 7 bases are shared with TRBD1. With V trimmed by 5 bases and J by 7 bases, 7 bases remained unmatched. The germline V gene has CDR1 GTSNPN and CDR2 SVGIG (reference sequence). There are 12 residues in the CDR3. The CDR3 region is CAWGTGEREAFF. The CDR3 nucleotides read TGTGCCTGGGGAACAGGGGAACGTGAAGCTTTCTTT.